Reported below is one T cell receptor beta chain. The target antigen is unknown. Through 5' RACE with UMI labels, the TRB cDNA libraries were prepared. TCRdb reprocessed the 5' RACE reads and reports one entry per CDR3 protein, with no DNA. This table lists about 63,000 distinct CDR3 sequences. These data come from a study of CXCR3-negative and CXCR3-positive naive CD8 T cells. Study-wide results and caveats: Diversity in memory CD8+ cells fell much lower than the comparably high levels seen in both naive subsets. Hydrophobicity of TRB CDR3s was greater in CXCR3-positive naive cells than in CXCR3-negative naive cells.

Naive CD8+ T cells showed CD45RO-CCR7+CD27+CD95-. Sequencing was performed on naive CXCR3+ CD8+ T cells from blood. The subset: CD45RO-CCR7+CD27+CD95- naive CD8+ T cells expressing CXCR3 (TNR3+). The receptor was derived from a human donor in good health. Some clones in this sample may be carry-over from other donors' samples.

CDR3 protein: CASSFPGQGPDTQYF. The V gene is TRBV5-1, the J gene TRBJ2-3; the D call of TRBD1 rests on TCRdb alone, since no DNA is present to check it. Germline CDR1 and CDR2: SGHRS and YFSETQ. The CDR3 has 15 amino acids.